Below, 21 T cell receptor beta chains from the same sample are listed, as sequenced in a study of cytomegalovirus exposure and HLA in healthy donors. Primers included in the PCR were 60 Vbeta and 13 Jbeta primers. The table came from immunoSEQ multiplex PCR; TCRdb's copy has only in-frame clones and leaves some out. The table records some 100,000 clones, around 75% of them present only once. Sequencing was carried out using PBMCs. These receptors were obtained from a male donor in good health and CMV-seropositive.

Of note for this clone: Other DNA variants within this sample encode the same CDR3. This chain connects TRBV18 to TRBJ2-5; D not resolved. V lost 5 bases and J 2 bases, leaving 3 bases between the germline ends. This CDR3 has 11 residues. Germline values: CDR1 KGHSH, CDR2 LQKENI. Here the CDR3 DNA reads TGTGCCAGCTCATCGCAAGAGACCCAGTACTTC. It is translated as CASSSQETQYF.

The chain carries TRBV4-2 and TRBJ2-1; 8 positions match TRBD2. V gave up 3 bases and J gave up 6 bases; unmatched junction bases: 1. The CDR3 runs 13 residues. Germline CDR1 and CDR2: LGHNA and YNFKEQ. The CDR3 reads CASSQGTSNEQFF. CDR3 DNA: TGTGCCAGCAGCCAGGGGACTAGCAATGAGCAGTTCTTC.

J is TRBJ1-6 and V is TRBV19; a possible D gene is TRBD1 (6 bases). V was trimmed by 6 bases and J by 7 bases, leaving 22 bases between them. The length of the CDR3 is 17 residues. In germline, CDR1 is LNHDA, CDR2 SQIVND (reference sequence). CDR3 in amino acids: CASSDLRGGPGNSPLHF. CDR3 nucleotide sequence: TGTGCCAGTAGCGATCTGAGGGGGGGGCCGGGAAATTCACCCCTCCACTTT.

V and J are TRBV29-1 and TRBJ2-1; TRBD1 matches at 9 bases. J lost 5 bases, V lost 7 bases, and 3 bases had no gene match. Germline CDR1 is SQVTM and CDR2 is ANQGSEA. This CDR3 is 12 amino acids long. The CDR3 sequence is CSGGQGHNEQFF. CDR3 DNA sequence: TGCAGCGGGGGACAGGGACACAATGAGCAGTTCTTC.

The table lists this clone with a few counts. The V and J genes are TRBV7-3 and TRBJ2-2; TRBD1 matches at 7 bases. The V and J ends lost 5 bases and 6 bases, in that order; junction bases with no gene match: 9. Germline CDR1 SGHTA, CDR2 FQGTGA. The CDR3 runs 15 residues. The CDR3 region is CASSPTLTGAGELFF. CDR3 nucleotides: TGTGCCAGCAGCCCAACCCTTACAGGGGCCGGGGAGCTGTTTTTT.

This clone turned up a few times. The rearrangement links TRBV11-2 to TRBJ2-7; D perhaps matches TRBD2 (6 bases). The CDR3 is 16 residues long. Trimming pared 1 base from V and 0 bases from J, leaving 13 bases between. Germline V gives CDR1 SGHAT, CDR2 FQNNGV. CDR3 protein: CASSLGAGSTSYEQYF. The DNA for the CDR3 is TGTGCCAGCAGCTTAGGGGCGGGGTCAACCTCCTACGAGCAGTACTTC.

The V call is TRBV10-3, the J call TRBJ2-5; TRBD2 matches 8 bases. Trimming cost V 10 bases and J 3 bases; bases outside gene matches: 7. CDR1 and CDR2 from the germline V gene are ENHRY and SYGVKD. This CDR3 comprises 13 residues. This CDR3 is CATSIAGKETQYF. The CDR3 bases are TGTGCCACCTCGATAGCGGGGAAAGAGACCCAGTACTTC.

V gene TRBV5-1 combines with J gene TRBJ1-2; D ambiguous. CDR3 length: 12 amino acids. V lost 4 bases and J 2 bases, leaving 6 bases between the germline ends. Germline CDR1 and CDR2: SGHRS and YFSETQ. This CDR3 is CASSTKNYGYTF. CDR3 nucleotide sequence: TGCGCCAGCAGCACAAAAAACTATGGCTACACCTTC.

The chain carries TRBV30 and TRBJ1-2; TRBD1 matches 7 bases. This CDR3 comprises 13 residues. With 2 bases clipped from V and 4 bases from J, the junction kept 4 bases outside the gene matches. Germline V gene lookup returns CDR1 GTSNPN and CDR2 SVGIG (reference sequence). In DNA form, the CDR3 reads TGTGCCTGGAGTCAGGGGGGAGGCTATGGCTACACCTTC. Translated: CAWSQGGGYGYTF.

This clone was counted once. The chain joins TRBV30 to TRBJ1-3; the D gene is possibly TRBD1 (6 bases). The V and J ends lost 1 base and 4 bases respectively, with 11 bases between them. The CDR3 runs 14 residues. Germline values: CDR1 GTSNPN, CDR2 SVGIG (reference sequence). Here the CDR3 DNA reads TGTGCCTGGAGTGCTAACAGGGCCGGAAACACCATATATTTT. It codes for CAWSANRAGNTIYF.

This rearrangement joins TRBV4-1 to TRBJ2-7; 7 bases fit TRBD1. This CDR3 spans 16 amino acids. CDR1 MGHRA and CDR2 YSYEKL come from the germline V gene. Trimming cost V 1 base and J 6 bases; bases outside gene matches: 12. Written as DNA, the CDR3 is TGCGCCAGCAGCCAAGCGGAAACAGGGGTCCCATGCGAGCAGTACTTC. It specifies CASSQAETGVPCEQYF.

J is TRBJ1-3 and V is TRBV28; 8 bases line up with TRBD1. The ends lost 4 bases at V and 2 bases at J; junction bases unmatched: 7. This CDR3 region has 16 residues. From germline, CDR1 is MDHEN and CDR2 SYDVKM. The CDR3 loop reads CASSSDRGAAGNTIYF. CDR3 bases: TGTGCCAGCAGTTCCGACAGGGGTGCAGCTGGAAACACCATATATTTT.

The V gene is TRBV6-6, the J gene TRBJ2-5; D is possibly TRBD1 (6 bases). The V and J ends lost 5 bases and 5 bases respectively, with 15 bases between them. The germline CDR1 and CDR2 sequences are MNHNY and SVGAGI (reference sequence). The CDR3 is 14 residues long. The CDR3 here is CASSRHRTAETQYF. The CDR3 nucleotides are TGTGCCAGCAGTCGGCACCGGACAGCGGAGACCCAGTACTTC.

The chain uses TRBV7-2 and TRBJ2-1; no firm D call. CDR3 length equals 15 residues. CDR1 and CDR2 (germline): SGHTA, FQGNSA. Trimming took 1 base from V and 3 from J, leaving 10 bases between them. CDR3: CASSLDGRLYNEQFF. CDR3 bases: TGTGCCAGCAGCTTAGATGGGCGTCTCTACAATGAGCAGTTCTTC.

In its sample, this clone was seen a few times. The CDR3 loop is CASSLIDRATEAFF. The CDR3 DNA sequence: TGTGCCAGCAGCTTGATCGACAGGGCCACTGAAGCTTTCTTT. The chain couples TRBV5-4 to TRBJ1-1; 7 nucleotides line up with TRBD1. This CDR3 is built from 14 residues. V shed 1 base and J 4 bases; nucleotides not matched to a gene: 4. Germline CDR1 SGHNT, CDR2 YYREEE (reference sequence).

The chain links TRBV11-3 to TRBJ1-1; 10 bases are shared with TRBD1. V dropped 0 bases and J dropped 2; count of bases not matched to a gene: 6. Germline CDR1 is SGHNT and CDR2 is YENEEA. The CDR3 runs to 17 residues. The CDR3 DNA is TGTGCCAGCAGCTTAGAAAGGTGGACAGGGGGAAACACTGAAGCTTTCTTT. Translating it yields CASSLERWTGGNTEAFF. Full variable domain (rest looked up from reference TRBV11-3 and TRBJ1-1): EAGVVQSPRYKIIEKKQPVAFWCNPISGHNTLYWYLQNLGQGPELLIRYENEEAVDDSQLPKDRFSAERLKGVDSTLKIQPAELGDSAVYLCASSLERWTGGNTEAFFGQGTRLTVV.

A few counts support this clone. The genes are TRBV6-1 and TRBJ2-7, with 7 bases fitting TRBD1. V was clipped by 5 bases and J by 3 bases; unmatched bases: 1. The CDR3 has 12 amino acids. Germline values: CDR1 MNHNS, CDR2 SASEGT. CDR3 in DNA: TGTGCCAGCAGTACAGGGGACTACGAGCAGTACTTC. Amino acids: CASSTGDYEQYF.

The chain links TRBV30 to TRBJ1-6; D is possibly TRBD1 (5 bases). Germline-derived CDR1 and CDR2 are GTSNPN and SVGIG (reference sequence). The V end lost 4 bases, the J end lost 6 bases, and 13 bases lay between the germline ends. CDR3 length equals 14 residues. The CDR3 spells CAWTGRSFNSPLHF. As DNA, the CDR3 is TGTGCCTGGACAGGGCGTTCTTTTAATTCACCCCTCCACTTT. The full variable domain, with the rest looked up from reference TRBV30 and TRBJ1-6, is SQTIHQWPATLVQPVGSPLSLECTVEGTSNPNLYWYRQAAGRGLQLLFYSVGIGQISSEVPQNLSASRPQDRQFILSSKKLLLSDSGFYLCAWTGRSFNSPLHFGNGTRLTVT.

This sequence joins TRBV4-1 and TRBJ2-2; 9 bases agree with TRBD1. Looked up from germline, CDR1 is MGHRA and CDR2 is YSYEKL. The CDR3 length is 18 residues. Trimming at V came to 0 bases and at J to 6 bases, leaving 11 bases not matched to a gene. The CDR3 DNA sequence: TGCGCCAGCAGCCAAGATTCCGCTTGGGACAGGGTATCCGGGGAGCTGTTTTTT. Encoded protein: CASSQDSAWDRVSGELFF.

The rearrangement links TRBV12-5 to TRBJ1-5; D may be TRBD1 (5 bases). The V end was cut by 6 bases, the J end by 7 bases, with 16 bases between. The CDR3 is 14 residues long. Germline-derived CDR1 and CDR2 are LGHNT and FRNRAP. The CDR3 DNA follows: TGTGCTAGTGGAGGGGCCGGGAGGGTGCAGCCCCAGCATTTT. Translated: CASGGAGRVQPQHF.

This clone was found a few times. The chain recombines TRBV18 with TRBJ2-3; 9 bases are shared with TRBD2. Per the germline V gene, CDR1 is KGHSH and CDR2 is LQKENI. The CDR3 has 14 residues. The trim removed 8 bases at V and 7 bases at J, leaving 10 bases unmatched. The CDR3 DNA reads as TGTGCCAGCGCTGCGGGGGGGCCGGGGAATACGCAGTATTTT. It encodes CASAAGGPGNTQYF.